This T cell receptor (beta chain) derives from a study of shared clonotypes between healthy human individuals. The data were produced by immunoSEQ multiplex PCR, yet TCRdb's version contains in-frame clones alone and is incomplete. The data hold about 580,000 clones, with about 98% observed a single time. Per the germline V gene, CDR1 is MDHEN and CDR2 is SYDVKM. V was trimmed by 7 bases and J by 5 bases, leaving 14 bases between them. This CDR3 has 13 amino acids. CD45RO-negative, CCR7-positively selected cells formed the naive CD8 fraction, excluding terminally differentiated effector memory CD45RA+ cells.

Sequenced sample: naive CD8+ T cells sorted from blood. The gene calls are TRBV28 and TRBJ1-2; perhaps TRBD1 as D (6 bases). This TCR derives from a man between 25 and 39 years old in good health. CDR3 protein: CASNFRGKYGYTF. CDR3 sequence (DNA): TGTGCCAGCAATTTTAGGGGGAAGTATGGCTACACCTTC.